This T cell receptor (beta chain) derives from a study of cytomegalovirus exposure and HLA in healthy donors. Findings of the study overall: Rates of TCR association differed by HLA locus in a later analysis, with DRB1 highest and HLA-C lowest.

The length of the CDR3 is 14 residues. Deletions cut 1 base from V and 6 bases from J, with 13 bases between. The germline gives CDR1 ENHRY, CDR2 SYGVKD. For this clone: Its antigen remains unknown.

The PCR had 60 Vbeta and 13 Jbeta primers. The table came from immunoSEQ multiplex PCR; TCRdb's copy has only in-frame clones and leaves some out. Of under 200,000 clones listed, around 80% were seen once; the top ten hold around 4.7%. V and J are TRBV10-3 and TRBJ2-7; D gene uncertain. The origin of this receptor is a male donor in good health and CMV-seronegative. Sequenced sample: PBMCs. In DNA, the CDR3 is TGTGCCATCAGTGAGTACCTAGATAACGCCGAGCAGTACTTC. Translated: CAISEYLDNAEQYF.